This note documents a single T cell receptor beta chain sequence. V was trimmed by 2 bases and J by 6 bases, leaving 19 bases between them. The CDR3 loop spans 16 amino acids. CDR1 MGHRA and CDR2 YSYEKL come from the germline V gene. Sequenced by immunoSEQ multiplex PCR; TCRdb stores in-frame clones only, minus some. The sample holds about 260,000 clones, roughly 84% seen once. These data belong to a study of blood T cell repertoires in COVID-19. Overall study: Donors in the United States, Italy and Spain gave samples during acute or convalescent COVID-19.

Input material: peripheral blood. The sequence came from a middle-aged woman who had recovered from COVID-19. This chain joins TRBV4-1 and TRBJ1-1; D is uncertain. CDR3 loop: CASSQPTTVRISEAFF. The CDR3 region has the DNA TGCGCCAGCAGCCAACCAACCACGGTTCGAATCTCTGAAGCTTTCTTT.